One and the same sample provided the 18 T cell receptor beta chains below, sequenced in a study of a mutant IDH1 vaccine in newly diagnosed glioma. No antigens are known for them. Sequencing was performed with immunoSEQ multiplex PCR; in TCRdb, only in-frame clones are kept and a portion is missing. The sample records roughly 28,000 clones, roughly three quarters being singletons. This sample's time point: week 5, during vaccination. All doses held 300 ug of mutant IDH1 20-mer peptide, with topical imiquimod. Here the sequenced sample was PBMCs, taken from a glioma patient whose treatment included an IDH1 peptide vaccine. These receptors were obtained from a middle-aged man with glioma. Some clones in this sample may be carry-over from other donors' samples.

Of note for this clone: Sequence at one end of the junction differs from germline and may be a read error. In DNA, the CDR3 is TGTGCCAGCAGCCCTCATCGGGGGTTCGTTGAGTTC. Its translation is CASSPHRGFVEF. The V call is TRBV4-2, the J call TRBJ2-4, with D possibly being TRBD2 (6 bases). Germline CDR1 reads LGHNA; CDR2 reads YNFKEQ. CDR3 length equals 12 residues.

The sample holds one count of this clone. The V gene is TRBV11-3, the J gene TRBJ2-5; 7 nucleotides agree with TRBD1. Unmatched junction bases numbered 7, after V lost 4 bases and J lost 2 bases. The CDR3 length is 15 residues. Per germline, CDR1 SGHNT and CDR2 YENEEA. Here the CDR3 reads CASSSGDSSQETQYF. The DNA for the CDR3 is TGTGCCAGCAGCTCCGGGGACAGTTCTCAAGAGACCCAGTACTTC.

The gene calls are TRBV6-5 and TRBJ1-2; D is perhaps TRBD1 (5 bases). Germline-derived CDR1 and CDR2 are MNHEY and SVGAGI. This CDR3 contains 15 residues. Trimming took 6 bases from V and 2 from J, leaving 16 bases between them. DNA of the CDR3: TGTGCCAGCAGCTCCAGGGAGCGGGGGAACTATGGCTACACCTTC. Encoded protein: CASSSRERGNYGYTF.

The gene calls are TRBV5-4 and TRBJ1-1, with a tentative D call TRBD1 (5 bases). The V gene lost 5 bases and the J gene lost 1 base, with 9 bases spanning the gap. CDR1 and CDR2 from the germline V gene are SGHNT and YYREEE (reference sequence). This CDR3 spans 13 amino acids. CDR3 in amino acids: CASRGERNTEAFF. The CDR3 DNA sequence: TGTGCCAGCAGGGGGGAAAGGAACACTGAAGCTTTCTTT.

The chain combines TRBV29-1 with TRBJ2-5; 13 bases are a match to TRBD2. Germline lookup yields CDR1 SQVTM and CDR2 ANQGSEA. The trim removed 8 bases at V and 3 bases at J, leaving 6 bases unmatched. The CDR3 consists of 14 residues. In DNA form, the CDR3 reads TGCAGCACCTCGACTAGCGGGGGGAAAGAGACCCAGTACTTC. Protein: CSTSTSGGKETQYF.

The chain combines TRBV28 with TRBJ1-6; TRBD1 is a possible D gene (6 bases). Trimming cost V 5 bases and J 7 bases, with 21 bases left between them. Germline lookup yields CDR1 MDHEN and CDR2 SYDVKM. The CDR3 contains 17 residues. CDR3 in amino acids: CASSAPGRGLRNSPLHF. In DNA form, the CDR3 reads TGTGCCAGCAGTGCTCCGGGCAGGGGTCTAAGAAATTCACCCCTCCACTTT.

The rearrangement links TRBV6-1 to TRBJ2-1; tentatively, D is TRBD1 or TRBD2 (6 bases each). Per the germline V gene, CDR1 is MNHNS and CDR2 is SASEGT. Trimming took off 6 bases at V and 4 bases at J, with 13 bases between the two ends. CDR3 size: 14 residues. CDR3: CASSAGGGYNEQFF. In DNA, the CDR3 is TGTGCCAGCAGCGCCGGGGGCGGGTACAATGAGCAGTTCTTC.

V and J are TRBV19 and TRBJ2-4, with a possible D match to TRBD2 (5 bases). V was trimmed by 1 base and J by 16 bases, leaving 14 bases between them. This CDR3 spans 12 amino acids. Germline V gives CDR1 LNHDA, CDR2 SQIVND (reference sequence). The CDR3 nucleotides read TGTGCCAGTAGTATAGTGGGGAGCCCCTCTTACTTC. It yields the protein CASSIVGSPSYF.

Turning to this clone: One end of the junction varies from germline; a read error may be responsible. The V and J genes are TRBV7-8 and TRBJ2-7; 9 bases fit TRBD2. This CDR3 is built from 16 residues. Germline V lookup: CDR1 SGHVS, CDR2 FQNEAQ. CDR3 bases: TGTACCAGCAGCTCCGCGGGGGGGCCTACTAAATACGAGCAGTACTTC. Translated: CTSSSAGGPTKYEQYF.

CDR3 nucleotides: TGTGCCAGCAGTGACCAAGGGGGACAGTGGGGAGAGACCCAGTACTTC. Its protein is CASSDQGGQWGETQYF. The chain recombines TRBV6-1 with TRBJ2-5, with 7 bases matching TRBD1. Germline V gene data show CDR1 as MNHNS and CDR2 as SASEGT. The CDR3 has 16 residues. V lost 3 bases, J lost 4 bases, and 11 bases stayed unmatched.

The chain joins TRBV7-2 to TRBJ1-2, with a weak D call TRBD1 (6 bases). The germline gives CDR1 SGHTA, CDR2 FQGNSA. Trimming cost V 4 bases and J 0 bases, with 12 bases left between them. The CDR3 sequence is 15 residues long. In DNA form, the CDR3 reads TGTGCCAGCAGCTCCACAGGGACCTCTAACTATGGCTACACCTTC. Amino acid sequence: CASSSTGTSNYGYTF.

This chain links TRBV30 with TRBJ2-1, with 8 bases lining up with TRBD1. Trimming took 8 bases from V and 4 from J; bases not matched to a gene: 7. Per the germline V gene, CDR1 is GTSNPN and CDR2 is SVGIG (reference sequence). The CDR3 spans 13 residues. CDR3 protein: CAVSGQEYNEQFF. CDR3 DNA sequence: TGTGCCGTATCGGGACAGGAGTACAATGAGCAGTTCTTC.

The chain combines TRBV6-5 with TRBJ2-7; TRBD1 or TRBD2 may be the D gene (6 bases each). Between the trimmed V and J ends, which lost 5 bases and 2 bases, there was a span of 16 bases. This CDR3 has 15 amino acids. Germline V gene lookup returns CDR1 MNHEY and CDR2 SVGAGI. The CDR3 sequence: CASSLAGDSTYEQYF. The CDR3 DNA is TGTGCCAGCAGTCTTGCAGGGGACTCTACCTACGAGCAGTACTTC.

The chain recombines TRBV29-1 with TRBJ2-3; maybe TRBD2 (6 bases). CDR1 is SQVTM and CDR2 is ANQGSEA in the germline V gene. V was cut by 4 bases and J by 3 bases, with 17 bases left in between. This CDR3 is 15 amino acids long. CDR3 nucleotides: TGCAGCGTTGCGAAGGGAGGTGCGGTAACAGATACGCAGTATTTT. Translation: CSVAKGGAVTDTQYF.

The J gene is TRBJ1-4, the V gene TRBV7-9; D gene unclear. The CDR3 is made up of 12 amino acids. CDR1 SEHNR and CDR2 FQNEAQ come from the germline V gene (reference sequence). V lost 4 bases to trimming and J lost 6 bases, with 6 bases between them. CDR3 loop: CASSSDYEKLFF. The CDR3 bases are TGTGCCAGCAGCTCGGACTATGAAAAACTGTTTTTT.

The rearrangement uses TRBV6-6 and TRBJ2-3; possibly TRBD1 for D (6 bases). Germline loops: CDR1 MNHNY, CDR2 SVGAGI (reference sequence). The V end was cut by 6 bases, the J end by 0 bases, with 10 bases between. The CDR3 runs to 14 residues. In nucleotides, the CDR3 is TGTGCCAGCAGAAGGACAGAAAGCACAGATACGCAGTATTTT. Translation gives CASRRTESTDTQYF.

This clone was seen a few times. The V call is TRBV7-6, the J call TRBJ1-6; TRBD1 matches at 9 bases. The CDR3 contains 14 residues. V shed 6 bases, J shed 7 bases, and the junction held 4 bases outside the gene matches. From germline, CDR1 is SGHVS and CDR2 FNYEAQ. The chain's CDR3 is CASRSDRGNSPLHF. The CDR3 region has the DNA TGTGCCAGCAGGTCGGACAGGGGAAATTCACCCCTCCACTTT.

The chain links TRBV7-8 to TRBJ1-2; TRBD1 is a possible D gene (6 bases). V lost 5 bases, J lost 6 bases, and 13 bases lay in between. This CDR3 contains 13 residues. The germline V gene has CDR1 SGHVS and CDR2 FQNEAQ. The CDR3 protein is CASSPGGRDGYTF. For the CDR3, the DNA is TGTGCCAGCAGCCCCGGGGGCCGGGATGGCTACACCTTC.